These 24 T cell receptor beta chains share one sample of origin, sequenced in a study of vaccination effects on CD4 cells after COVID-19 (dated by TCRdb to about 2022). To identify antigen-specific CD4+ T cell clonotypes by their expansion, the ViraFEST assay first stimulated PBMC with viral peptide pools and then applied TCR sequencing. After around 10 days of culture, CD4+ T cells were isolated with the EasySep CD4+ T cell isolation kit. Each participant got two doses of an mRNA SARS-CoV-2 vaccine, either BNT162b2 or mRNA-1273. Library generation was performed with the immunoSEQ multiplex PCR assay. TCRdb obtained this table from immuneACCESS and retained in-frame rearrangements with V and J assigned. These tables miss some clones; where compared with another copy, unresolved V genes account for less than half of the shortfall, and the remainder is unexplained. In this sample the table shows around 24,000 clones, 75% to 80% of which occur a single time. The ten largest clones take up roughly 6.5% of the sample.

Antigen specificity for these receptors is unknown. The starting material was CD4+ T cells from PBMCs cultured with SARS-CoV-2 spike peptides, obtained after COVID-19 vaccination. Taken with the paper, the label for cell subset or site translates to: SARS-CoV-2 spike overlapping peptide pool stimulation. These receptors all stem from a human donor who received a COVID-19 vaccine. Some clones in this sample may be carry-over from other donors' samples.

The chain is built from TRBV7-8 and TRBJ2-1; D gene ambiguous. Trimming removed 5 bases from V and 5 bases from J, with 10 bases in between. Germline values: CDR1 SGHVS, CDR2 FQNEAQ. The CDR3 loop spans 13 amino acids. In nucleotides, the CDR3 is TGTGCCAGCAGCATCGTTCGGGACAATGAGCAGTTCTTC. It specifies CASSIVRDNEQFF.

The V call is TRBV12-3 or TRBV12-4, the J call TRBJ2-5, with D perhaps TRBD1 (5 bases). V dropped 1 base and J dropped 3 bases, with 6 bases sitting between them. The CDR3 loop spans 13 amino acids. CDR3 sequence (DNA): TGTGCCAGCAGTTTAGGACAGAAAGAGACCCAGTACTTC. Encoded protein: CASSLGQKETQYF.

The rearrangement links TRBV20-1 to TRBJ1-5, with 7 bases matching TRBD1. Germline V gene sequence: CDR1 DFQATT, CDR2 SNEGSKA (reference sequence). The CDR3 consists of 14 residues. Germline trimming cut 3 bases from V and 4 bases from J; bases unmatched to any gene: 6. CDR3 sequence: CSASSGQPNQPQHF. Here the CDR3 DNA reads TGCAGTGCTAGTTCGGGACAGCCTAATCAGCCCCAGCATTTT.

The gene calls are TRBV24-1 and TRBJ2-2, with 7 bases identical to TRBD2. Per the germline V gene, CDR1 is KGHDR and CDR2 is SFDVKD. Germline trimming cut 4 bases from V and 4 bases from J; bases unmatched to any gene: 14. The CDR3 extends over 18 amino acids. CDR3 loop: CATSDPSLSGFSTGELFF. DNA of the CDR3: TGTGCCACCAGTGACCCGAGTCTTAGCGGGTTCTCCACCGGGGAGCTGTTTTTT.

This clone was counted a single time. The V and J genes are TRBV9 and TRBJ2-1; TRBD1 agrees at 7 bases. The CDR3 is 15 residues long. Germline CDR1 and CDR2: SGDLS and YYNGEE. With V trimmed by 2 bases and J by 1 base, 3 bases remained unmatched. CDR3: CASSVDRSSYNEQFF. CDR3 DNA sequence: TGTGCCAGCAGCGTGGACAGGTCTTCCTACAATGAGCAGTTCTTC.

The chain has TRBV6-4 and TRBJ2-3, with D perhaps TRBD1 (6 bases). Between the trimmed V and J ends, which lost 3 bases and 0 bases, there was a span of 7 bases. Germline assignment: CDR1 MRHNA and CDR2 SNTAGT. This CDR3 contains 14 residues. The CDR3 sequence: CASSEQGSTDTQYF. Written as DNA, the CDR3 is TGTGCCAGCAGTGAACAGGGTAGCACAGATACGCAGTATTTT.

J is TRBJ1-6 and V is TRBV28; D remains unclear. The V end lost 3 bases, the J end lost 9 bases, and 3 bases lay between the germline ends. In germline, CDR1 is MDHEN, CDR2 SYDVKM. The CDR3 is 11 amino acids. CDR3 amino acids: CASSFLSPLHF. CDR3 nucleotides: TGTGCCAGCAGTTTTCTTTCACCCCTCCACTTT.

The chain is built from TRBV29-1 and TRBJ1-4; 9 bases fit TRBD1. Germline assignment: CDR1 SQVTM and CDR2 ANQGSEA. With V trimmed by 7 bases and J by 4 bases, 4 bases remained unmatched. The length of the CDR3 is 13 residues. The CDR3 protein is CSATTGGNEKLFF. The CDR3 DNA reads as TGCAGCGCAACGACAGGGGGTAATGAAAAACTGTTTTTT. The full variable domain, in which reference TRBV29-1 and TRBJ1-4 provide the parts outside the CDR3, is SAVISQKPSRDICQRGTSLTIQCQVDSQVTMMFWYRQQPGQSLTLIATANQGSEATYESGFVIDKFPISRPNLTFSTLTVSNMSPEDSSIYLCSATTGGNEKLFFGSGTQLSVL.

The V and J genes are TRBV7-2 and TRBJ1-2, with D tentatively TRBD1 (5 bases). Per germline, CDR1 SGHTA and CDR2 FQGNSA. The V gene lost 4 bases and the J gene lost 0 bases, with 9 bases spanning the gap. This CDR3 region has 14 residues. The CDR3 loop reads CASSSRVANYGYTF. As DNA, the CDR3 is TGTGCCAGCAGCTCCAGGGTGGCTAACTATGGCTACACCTTC.

DNA of the CDR3: TGTGCCAGCAGCGTCACCAGGGGGTTCTACGAGCAGTACGTC. It translates to CASSVTRGFYEQYV. The chain recombines TRBV5-6 with TRBJ2-7; 7 bases agree with TRBD1. The CDR3 sequence is 14 residues long. J gave up 3 bases and V 4 bases, and 7 bases lay outside the gene matches. The germline gives CDR1 SGHDT, CDR2 YYEEEE.

This sequence joins TRBV24-1 and TRBJ1-1, with 7 bases lining up with TRBD1. The J segment lost 2 bases and the V segment lost 3 bases, leaving 5 bases of the junction unmatched. The CDR3 is 15 amino acids. Germline V gene lookup returns CDR1 KGHDR and CDR2 SFDVKD. In nucleotides, the CDR3 is TGTGCCACCAGTGATCCTCGACAGGGAAACACTGAAGCTTTCTTT. It encodes CATSDPRQGNTEAFF.

The chain employs TRBV5-1 and TRBJ1-3, with unresolved D. Trimming took off 0 bases at V and 4 bases at J, with 2 bases between the two ends. The CDR3 is 12 residues long. CDR1 is SGHRS and CDR2 is YFSETQ in the germline V gene. The CDR3 spells CASSLGGNTIYF. The CDR3 DNA is TGCGCCAGCAGCTTGGGGGGAAACACCATATATTTT.

The genes are TRBV18 and TRBJ2-2; TRBD2 aligns across 7 bases. The CDR3 spans 19 residues. CDR1 is KGHSH, CDR2 LQKENI, per germline. V was pared by 5 bases and J by 0 bases, with 15 bases of the junction left unmatched. In nucleotides, the CDR3 is TGTGCCAGCTCAAGGCGGGAGCCCTCACTACAAACGAACACCGGGGAGCTGTTTTTT. It encodes CASSRREPSLQTNTGELFF.

This sequence joins TRBV5-1 and TRBJ2-2; D perhaps matches TRBD2 (6 bases). The V and J ends lost 0 bases and 8 bases respectively, with 11 bases between them. This CDR3 comprises 14 residues. Germline CDR1 reads SGHRS; CDR2 reads YFSETQ. This CDR3 is CASSLAGVQGELFF. For the CDR3, the DNA is TGCGCCAGCAGCTTGGCGGGGGTGCAAGGGGAGCTGTTTTTT. The entire variable domain, with the rest obtained from reference TRBV5-1 and TRBJ2-2, is as follows: KAGVTQTPRYLIKTRGQQVTLSCSPISGHRSVSWYQQTPGQGLQFLFEYFSETQRNKGNFPGRFSGRQFSNSRSEMNVSTLELGDSALYLCASSLAGVQGELFFGEGSRLTVL.

V gene TRBV6-2 or TRBV6-3 combines with J gene TRBJ2-3; D is undetermined. The CDR3 totals 13 residues. Germline CDR1 is MNHEY and CDR2 is SVGEGT. Trimming removed 4 bases at V and 11 bases at J, with 16 bases between. In DNA, the CDR3 is TGTGCCAGCAGTTCTCTAAGACACCTAAGGCAGTATTTT. Translation gives CASSSLRHLRQYF.

This chain uses TRBV5-1 with TRBJ1-3; TRBD1 matches 9 bases. The CDR3 contains 15 residues. Germline V gene data show CDR1 as SGHRS and CDR2 as YFSETQ. V trimming: 2 bases; J trimming: 4 bases; junction bases outside the gene matches: 4. The chain's CDR3 is CASSLTGGAGNTIYF. CDR3 coding DNA: TGCGCCAGCAGCTTAACAGGGGGCGCCGGAAACACCATATATTTT. The complete variable domain, with remaining parts taken from reference TRBV5-1 and TRBJ1-3, reads KAGVTQTPRYLIKTRGQQVTLSCSPISGHRSVSWYQQTPGQGLQFLFEYFSETQRNKGNFPGRFSGRQFSNSRSEMNVSTLELGDSALYLCASSLTGGAGNTIYFGEGSWLTVV.

This chain uses TRBV28 with TRBJ2-2; maybe TRBD1 (7 bases). CDR1 is MDHEN, CDR2 SYDVKM, per germline. Trimming pared 6 bases from V and 6 bases from J, leaving 14 bases between. The CDR3 covers 14 residues. The CDR3 loop reads CASSPPRGAGELFF. In DNA form, the CDR3 reads TGTGCCAGCAGCCCTCCCAGGGGGGCCGGGGAGCTGTTTTTT.

CDR3 loop: CASSLSGGTTQYF. The CDR3 coding sequence is TGTGCCAGCAGCTTAAGTGGCGGCACGACCCAGTACTTC. J is TRBJ2-5 and V is TRBV7-2; no firm D call. Germline V CDR1 and CDR2: SGHTA, FQGNSA. Trimming left V 2 bases short and J 7 bases short, with 11 bases between. The CDR3 runs 13 residues.

The rearrangement links TRBV19 to TRBJ2-1; perhaps TRBD2 as D (5 bases). The CDR3 spans 12 residues. CDR1 LNHDA and CDR2 SQIVND come from the germline V gene (reference sequence). V dropped 3 bases and J dropped 10 bases, with 10 bases sitting between them. The CDR3 is CASSMRVEEQFF. CDR3 in DNA: TGTGCCAGTAGTATGAGGGTAGAGGAGCAGTTCTTC.

The chain couples TRBV12-3 or TRBV12-4 to TRBJ2-7; D remains ambiguous. V was cut by 4 bases and J by 3 bases, with 7 bases left in between. The CDR3 runs to 12 residues. The CDR3 region has the DNA TGTGCCAGCAGTTACTATATCTACGAGCAGTACTTC. This gives the protein CASSYYIYEQYF.

The chain couples TRBV3-1 (or the pseudogene TRBV3-2) to TRBJ1-1, with 8 bases identical to TRBD1. CDR1 and CDR2 (germline): LGHDT, YNNKEL (reference sequence). The CDR3 is made up of 14 amino acids. Trimming removed 5 bases from V and 4 bases from J; junction bases left unmatched: 6. The CDR3 DNA follows: TGTGCCAGCAGCTTAAGACAGGGGACCACTGAAGCTTTCTTT. Translation gives CASSLRQGTTEAFF.

The chain uses TRBV5-5 and TRBJ2-5; D possibly corresponds to TRBD2 (7 bases). Between the trimmed V and J ends, which lost 2 bases and 8 bases, there was a span of 19 bases. The CDR3 is 15 amino acids. Per the germline V gene, CDR1 is SGHKS and CDR2 is YYEKEE (reference sequence). CDR3 in DNA: TGTGCCAGCAGCTTTAACACGGCGGGGGCAGGAACCCAGTACTTC. Residues: CASSFNTAGAGTQYF.

CDR3 DNA sequence: TGCGCCAGCGGTAACAGTCAGCCCCAGCATTTT. Protein sequence: CASGNSQPQHF. The V gene is TRBV10-2, the J gene TRBJ1-5; D not certain. The CDR3 runs 11 residues. V shed 8 bases and J shed 6 bases, with 8 bases lying between them. Looked up from germline, CDR1 is WSHSY and CDR2 is SAAADI.

The V gene is TRBV7-3, the J gene TRBJ2-5, with 10 bases that match TRBD1. Germline V gene lookup returns CDR1 SGHTA and CDR2 FQGTGA. After removal of 4 bases from V and 5 bases from J, the junction contained 7 bases not matched to a gene. The length of the CDR3 is 15 residues. CDR3 sequence: CASSSGQGPRETQYF. DNA for the CDR3: TGTGCCAGCAGCTCGGGACAGGGGCCTAGGGAGACCCAGTACTTC.